This T cell receptor (beta chain) came from a study of cytomegalovirus exposure and HLA in healthy donors. To note about this clone: No antigen is known for it.

PCR amplification relied on 60 Vbeta primers (plus 13 Jbeta primers). Produced via immunoSEQ multiplex PCR; TCRdb's table is partial and in-frame only. The sample gives 200,000 to 250,000 clones, 65% to 80% of which show up once; about 1.8% is in the top ten. Donors counted as nominally healthy when sampled, yet unrecorded immune exposures were likely. The V gene lost 4 bases and the J gene lost 2 bases, with 9 bases spanning the gap. The CDR3 runs to 13 residues. The germline gives CDR1 SGHNT, CDR2 YENEEA. Study findings and constraints: Accurate HLA-A and HLA-B prediction from TCR beta sequences was reported for most subjects.

The sample was PBMCs. This sequence originates from a man aged 45 to 65 in good health and CMV-seronegative. The V and J genes are TRBV11-3 and TRBJ2-7; D unclear. The CDR3 region is CASSSRVAYEQYF. In DNA form, the CDR3 reads TGTGCCAGCAGCTCCCGGGTAGCCTACGAGCAGTACTTC.